This T cell receptor (beta chain) is drawn from a study of blood T cell repertoires in COVID-19. Study as a whole: Both acute and convalescent COVID-19 samples were obtained from the United States, Italy and Spain. PBMCs, B-cell-depleted T cells, or T cells were the source of the cDNA or gDNA that made up the material.

Per the original data handling: From reference gene primer amplification, estimates of nucleated cell counts were derived. The assay was immunoSEQ multiplex PCR, and TCRdb's table has in-frame clones only and misses some. For V, J and clone size, that table is used; D and trimming come from the DNA. The sample has 240,000 or so clones, over 65% seen once. Looked up from germline, CDR1 is SGHNT and CDR2 is YYREEE (reference sequence). V dropped 7 bases and J dropped 3; count of bases not matched to a gene: 9. The length of the CDR3 is 15 residues. This clone turned up a few times. The clonotype originates from an elderly woman with acute or convalescent COVID-19. The chain combines TRBV5-4 with TRBJ2-3, with 9 bases fitting TRBD2. Sequenced: peripheral blood. The chain's CDR3 is CASGGSGRGTDTQYF. CDR3 bases: TGTGCCAGCGGGGGTAGCGGGAGAGGGACAGATACGCAGTATTTT.